Presented here are 19 T cell receptor beta chains from one specimen sequenced in a study of blood T cell repertoires in COVID-19. Measured with immunoSEQ multiplex PCR; TCRdb has only the in-frame clones, and not every one. The sample includes around 170,000 clones, over 80% of them seen just once. The sample was peripheral blood. The receptors shown here come from a man in his sixties or seventies who had recovered from COVID-19.

The chain couples TRBV5-1 to TRBJ1-2; 8 positions agree with TRBD1. V gave up 5 bases and J gave up 2 bases; unmatched junction bases: 5. Germline V lookup: CDR1 SGHRS, CDR2 YFSETQ. The CDR3 covers 14 residues. CDR3 in DNA: TGCGCCAGCAGACCGGGACAGGAAAACTATGGCTACACCTTC. This gives the protein CASRPGQENYGYTF.

This sequence joins TRBV10-3 and TRBJ1-2, with 7 bases that match TRBD1. V shed 6 bases and J 7 bases; nucleotides not matched to a gene: 11. Germline CDR1 and CDR2: ENHRY and SYGVKD. The CDR3 totals 14 residues. The CDR3 spells CAISPGGGISGYTF. DNA of the CDR3: TGTGCCATCAGCCCAGGGGGTGGAATCTCTGGCTACACCTTC.

The rearrangement uses TRBV3-1 (or the pseudogene TRBV3-2) and TRBJ1-2; a possible D gene is TRBD1 (6 bases). The CDR3 is 13 amino acids. The germline V and J ends were trimmed by 4 bases and 4 bases, with 10 bases remaining between them. The germline V gene encodes CDR1 LGHDT and CDR2 YNNKEL (reference sequence). Here the CDR3 reads CASSRDTFYGYTF. CDR3 in DNA: TGTGCCAGCAGCCGGGACACCTTCTATGGCTACACCTTC.

The chain employs TRBV5-1 and TRBJ2-1; 9 bases align to TRBD2. The CDR3 runs 16 residues. V lost 1 base, J lost 7 bases, and 9 bases stayed unmatched. Germline CDR1 is SGHRS and CDR2 is YFSETQ. CDR3 nucleotides: TGCGCCAGCAGCTTGTGGGCGGGAGGGCCGGATAATGAGCAGTTCTTC. Translated: CASSLWAGGPDNEQFF.

In its sample, this clone was seen a few times. The chain links TRBV6-1 to TRBJ1-6, with 10 positions matching TRBD1. The V gene's germline CDR1 is MNHNS and CDR2 SASEGT. The CDR3 sequence is 17 residues long. V trimming: 4 bases; J trimming: 4 bases; junction bases outside the gene matches: 7. The CDR3 loop reads CASSASMDRGYNSPLHF. The CDR3 nucleotides read TGTGCCAGCAGTGCATCCATGGACAGGGGGTATAATTCACCCCTCCACTTT.

This clone was recorded once. The chain uses TRBV28 and TRBJ1-5, with D tentatively TRBD1 (5 bases). The CDR3 is 12 amino acids. The germline gives CDR1 MDHEN, CDR2 SYDVKM. V lost 7 bases and J lost 2, with 6 bases in between. The CDR3 loop is CASKGGNQPQHF. The CDR3 bases are TGTGCCAGCAAAGGGGGCAATCAGCCCCAGCATTTT.

The rearrangement joins TRBV5-1 to TRBJ2-7; 9 positions agree with TRBD1. Germline CDR1 is SGHRS and CDR2 is YFSETQ. The CDR3 has 15 residues. With V trimmed by 4 bases and J by 1 base, 6 bases remained unmatched. CDR3 DNA: TGCGCCAGCAGCGGAGGGACAGGGACGTCCTACGAGCAGTACTTC. Its protein product is CASSGGTGTSYEQYF.

This clone was counted between two and nine times. The chain combines TRBV10-1 with TRBJ2-3; 10 nucleotides agree with TRBD2. Looked up from germline, CDR1 is WNHNN and CDR2 is SYGVQD (reference sequence). This CDR3 comprises 15 residues. V gave up 6 bases and J gave up 1 base; unmatched junction bases: 4. CDR3 in amino acids: CASSPGTSGTDTQYF. CDR3 nucleotides: TGCGCCAGCAGCCCCGGGACTAGCGGCACAGATACGCAGTATTTT.

This clone has a handful of counts. The chain has TRBV7-9 and TRBJ1-5; 7 bases fit TRBD1. V gave up 1 base and J gave up 5 bases; unmatched junction bases: 5. The CDR3 length is 15 residues. In germline, CDR1 is SEHNR, CDR2 FQNEAQ (reference sequence). The CDR3 loop reads CASSLEGTDYQPQHF. The CDR3 coding sequence is TGTGCCAGCAGCTTAGAGGGGACAGATTATCAGCCCCAGCATTTT. Full variable domain (rest looked up from reference TRBV7-9 and TRBJ1-5): DTGVSQNPRHKITKRGQNVTFRCDPISEHNRLYWYRQTLGQGPEFLTYFQNEAQLEKSRLLSDRFSAERPKGSFSTLEIQRTEQGDSAMYLCASSLEGTDYQPQHFGDGTRLSIL.

The gene calls are TRBV3-1 (or the pseudogene TRBV3-2) and TRBJ2-7; possibly TRBD1 for D (5 bases). Germline V gene lookup returns CDR1 LGHDT and CDR2 YNNKEL (reference sequence). This CDR3 is built from 14 residues. V was pared by 0 bases and J by 4 bases, with 10 bases between. For the CDR3, the DNA is TGTGCCAGCAGCCAAGAGTCAGGGCGATACGAGCAGTACTTC. Residues: CASSQESGRYEQYF.

This clone was seen only once. The J gene is TRBJ2-1, the V gene TRBV5-1; D gene unclear. Germline V gene lookup returns CDR1 SGHRS and CDR2 YFSETQ. Trimming removed 1 base at V and 6 bases at J, with 11 bases between. The CDR3 contains 14 residues. In DNA, the CDR3 is TGCGCCAGCAGCTTGATCGTCGATAGCAATGAGCAGTTCTTC. Protein product: CASSLIVDSNEQFF.

This rearrangement joins TRBV7-2 to TRBJ1-5; TRBD1 is a possible D gene (6 bases). In germline, CDR1 is SGHTA, CDR2 FQGNSA. The CDR3 spans 15 residues. V was trimmed by 5 bases and J by 7 bases, leaving 18 bases between them. CDR3 residues: CASSPAGTTRQPQHF. CDR3 bases: TGTGCCAGCAGCCCGGCTGGGACAACAAGACAGCCCCAGCATTTT.

The chain combines TRBV5-5 with TRBJ1-2, with D uncertain. CDR3 length: 13 amino acids. With 2 bases removed from V and 1 base from J, the gap between germline ends came to 6 bases. Per germline, CDR1 SGHKS and CDR2 YYEKEE (reference sequence). This CDR3 reads CASSFTDNYGYTF. The CDR3 DNA sequence: TGTGCCAGCAGCTTTACAGATAACTATGGCTACACCTTC.

The chain couples TRBV2 to TRBJ2-7; D is possibly TRBD1 (7 bases). Trimming left V 5 bases short and J 2 bases short, with 16 bases between. Germline-derived CDR1 and CDR2 are SNHLY and FYNNEI. This CDR3 is 15 amino acids long. The CDR3 reads CASSTQGGSTYEQYF. CDR3 coding DNA: TGTGCCAGCAGTACCCAGGGGGGTTCTACCTACGAGCAGTACTTC.

The chain joins TRBV20-1 to TRBJ2-5; D ambiguous. Germline V gene lookup returns CDR1 DFQATT and CDR2 SNEGSKA (reference sequence). The CDR3 length is 11 residues. V was trimmed by 7 bases and J by 1 base, leaving 7 bases between them. CDR3 sequence: CSVLLQETQYF. The CDR3, as DNA: TGCAGTGTTCTCCTCCAAGAGACCCAGTACTTC.

The chain links TRBV6-5 to TRBJ1-2, with TRBD1 identical over 7 bases. The length of the CDR3 is 13 residues. From germline, CDR1 is MNHEY and CDR2 SVGAGI. V shed 8 bases, J shed 9 bases, and the junction held 12 bases outside the gene matches. The chain's CDR3 is CASVDRAGVRYTF. As DNA, the CDR3 is TGTGCCAGCGTTGACAGGGCAGGGGTTCGCTACACCTTC.

The chain carries TRBV7-2 and TRBJ2-2; D gene uncertain. Germline V gene sequence: CDR1 SGHTA, CDR2 FQGNSA. V lost 2 bases and J 0 bases, leaving 7 bases between the germline ends. This CDR3 region has 15 residues. The CDR3 DNA reads as TGTGCCAGCAGCTTAAGACAAGCGAACACCGGGGAGCTGTTTTTT. This sequence encodes CASSLRQANTGELFF.

In DNA, the CDR3 is TGTGCCAGCAGCCCAGGACAGGGAGGCAACACCGGGGAGCTGTTTTTT. Protein sequence: CASSPGQGGNTGELFF. The chain links TRBV7-3 to TRBJ2-2, with 8 positions matching TRBD1. The junction had 7 bases not matched to a gene; V was cut back by 5 bases and J by 2 bases. The CDR3 runs 16 residues. In germline, CDR1 is SGHTA, CDR2 FQGTGA.

This clone was counted a single time. The V and J genes are TRBV18 and TRBJ1-6, with 7 bases fitting TRBD1. The CDR3 is 16 amino acids. The germline V gene encodes CDR1 KGHSH and CDR2 LQKENI. V trimming: 6 bases; J trimming: 0 bases; junction bases outside the gene matches: 5. The CDR3, as DNA: TGTGCCAGCTCTCGACAGGGAGACTCCTATAATTCACCCCTCCACTTT. It yields the protein CASSRQGDSYNSPLHF.